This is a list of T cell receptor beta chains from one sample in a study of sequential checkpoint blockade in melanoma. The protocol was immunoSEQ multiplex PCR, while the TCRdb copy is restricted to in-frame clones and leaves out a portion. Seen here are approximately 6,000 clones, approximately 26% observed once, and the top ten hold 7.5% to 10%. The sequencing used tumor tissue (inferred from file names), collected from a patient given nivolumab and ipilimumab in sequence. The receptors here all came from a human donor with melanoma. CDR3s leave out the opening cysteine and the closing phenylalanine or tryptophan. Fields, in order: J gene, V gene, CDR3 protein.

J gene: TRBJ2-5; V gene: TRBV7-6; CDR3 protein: ASSLVGRGPETQY
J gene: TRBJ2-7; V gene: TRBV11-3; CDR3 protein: ASSFSGLAGVSYEQY
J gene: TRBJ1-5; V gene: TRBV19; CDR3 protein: ASSIDLSTGRSQPQH
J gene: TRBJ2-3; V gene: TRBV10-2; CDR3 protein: ASSGSRSTDTQY
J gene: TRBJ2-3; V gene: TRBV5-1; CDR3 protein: ASSLAAGPSTDTQY
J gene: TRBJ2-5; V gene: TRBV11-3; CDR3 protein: ASSSLAGGHQETQY
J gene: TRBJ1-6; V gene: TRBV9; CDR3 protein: ASSVGQVNSPLH
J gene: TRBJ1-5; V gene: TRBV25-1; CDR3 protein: ASSSQGASQPQH
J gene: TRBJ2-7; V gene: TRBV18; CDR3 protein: ASSPPVTYEQY
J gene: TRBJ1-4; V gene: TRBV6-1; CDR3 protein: ASSEVIGNNEKLF
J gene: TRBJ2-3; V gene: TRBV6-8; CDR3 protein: ASIPPRAGAHTDTQY
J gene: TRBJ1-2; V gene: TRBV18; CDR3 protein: ASSPQRDSNYGYT
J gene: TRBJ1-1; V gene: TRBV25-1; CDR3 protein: ASSIRTGQNTEAF
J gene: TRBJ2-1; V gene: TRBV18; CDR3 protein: ASSPDRPLNEQF
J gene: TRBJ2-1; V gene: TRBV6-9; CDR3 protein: ASSYLGRNEQF
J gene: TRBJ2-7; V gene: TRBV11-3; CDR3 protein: ASSPGTGLFEQY
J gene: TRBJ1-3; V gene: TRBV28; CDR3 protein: ASLVQGPGNTIY
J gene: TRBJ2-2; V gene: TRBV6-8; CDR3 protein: ASSLDVRYTGELF
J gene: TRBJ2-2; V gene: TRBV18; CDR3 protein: ASSPRGGKNGELF
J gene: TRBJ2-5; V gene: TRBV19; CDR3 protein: ASSHRGHQETQY
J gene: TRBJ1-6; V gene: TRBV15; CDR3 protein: ASSLGGTGNSPLH
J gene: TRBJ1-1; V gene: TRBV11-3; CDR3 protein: ASSLVDPGLNTEAF
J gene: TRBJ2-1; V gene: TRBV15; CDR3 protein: ATSRDQRGRYYNEQF
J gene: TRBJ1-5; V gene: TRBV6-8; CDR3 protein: ASSLHPNSGYSNQPQH
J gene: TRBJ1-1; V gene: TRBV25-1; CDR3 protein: ASNTDRVGTEAF
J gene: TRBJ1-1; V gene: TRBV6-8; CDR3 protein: ASTPPPETEAF
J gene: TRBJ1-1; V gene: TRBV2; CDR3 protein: ASTQGADTVNTEAF
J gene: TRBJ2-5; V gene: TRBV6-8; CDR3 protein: ASSTRQGQETQY
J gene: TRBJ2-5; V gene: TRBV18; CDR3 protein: ASSPGQALAGGQEETQY
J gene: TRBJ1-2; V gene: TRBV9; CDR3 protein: ASSADTNYGYT
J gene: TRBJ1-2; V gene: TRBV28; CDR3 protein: ASSPLDSLYGYT
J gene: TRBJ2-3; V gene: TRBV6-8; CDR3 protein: ASSYSQRGGTDTQY
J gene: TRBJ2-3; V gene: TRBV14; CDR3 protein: ASSPWGVLPSTDTQY
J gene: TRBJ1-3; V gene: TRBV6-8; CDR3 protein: ASNLQGVNTIY
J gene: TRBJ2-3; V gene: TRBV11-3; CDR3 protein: ASSKGLAETDTQY
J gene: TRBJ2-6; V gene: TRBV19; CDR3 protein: ASSITETGLANVLT
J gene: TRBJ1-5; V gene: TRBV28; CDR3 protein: ASSFLGLGSPQH
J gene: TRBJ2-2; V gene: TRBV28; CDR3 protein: ASILGGLDTGELF